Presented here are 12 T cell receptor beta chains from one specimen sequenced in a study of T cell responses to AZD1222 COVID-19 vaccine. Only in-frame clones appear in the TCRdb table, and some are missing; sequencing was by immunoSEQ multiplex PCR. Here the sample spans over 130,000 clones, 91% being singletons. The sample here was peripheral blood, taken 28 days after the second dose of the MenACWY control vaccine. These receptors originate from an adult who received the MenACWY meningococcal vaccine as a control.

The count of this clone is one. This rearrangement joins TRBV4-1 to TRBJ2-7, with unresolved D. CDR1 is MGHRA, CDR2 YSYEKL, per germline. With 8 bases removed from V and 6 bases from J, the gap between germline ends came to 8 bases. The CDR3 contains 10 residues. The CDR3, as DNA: TGCGCCAGCCTCCAAATCGAGCAGTACTTC. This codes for CASLQIEQYF.

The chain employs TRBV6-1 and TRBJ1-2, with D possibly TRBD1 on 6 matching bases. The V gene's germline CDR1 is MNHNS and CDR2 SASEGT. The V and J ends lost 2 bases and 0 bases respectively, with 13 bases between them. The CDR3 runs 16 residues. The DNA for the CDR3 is TGTGCCAGCAGTGAACCAAACCGACAGGCTAACTATGGCTACACCTTC. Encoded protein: CASSEPNRQANYGYTF.

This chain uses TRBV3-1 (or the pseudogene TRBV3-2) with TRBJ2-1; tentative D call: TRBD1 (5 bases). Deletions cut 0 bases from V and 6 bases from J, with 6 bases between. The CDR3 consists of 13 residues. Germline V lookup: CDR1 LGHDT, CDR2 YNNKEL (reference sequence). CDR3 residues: CASSQDTGNEQFF. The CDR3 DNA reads TGTGCCAGCAGCCAAGATACAGGCAATGAGCAGTTCTTC.

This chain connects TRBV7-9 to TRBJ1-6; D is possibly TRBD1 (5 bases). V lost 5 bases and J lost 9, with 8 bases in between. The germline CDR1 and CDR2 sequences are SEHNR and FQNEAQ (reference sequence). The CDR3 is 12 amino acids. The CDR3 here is CASSRDLSPLHF. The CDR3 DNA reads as TGTGCCAGCAGCCGGGACCTTTCACCCCTCCACTTT.

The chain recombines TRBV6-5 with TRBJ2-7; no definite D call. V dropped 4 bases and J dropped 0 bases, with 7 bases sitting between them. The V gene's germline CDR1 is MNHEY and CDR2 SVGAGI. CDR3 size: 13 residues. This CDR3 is CASSFTSSYEQYF. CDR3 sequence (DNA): TGTGCCAGCAGTTTCACGAGCTCCTACGAGCAGTACTTC.

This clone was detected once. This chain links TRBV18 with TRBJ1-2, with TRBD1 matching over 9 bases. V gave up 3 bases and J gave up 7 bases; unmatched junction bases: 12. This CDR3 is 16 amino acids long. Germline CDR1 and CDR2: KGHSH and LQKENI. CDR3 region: CASSPPGTGPSAGYTF. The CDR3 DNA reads TGTGCCAGCTCACCTCCCGGGACAGGGCCTTCCGCTGGCTACACCTTC.

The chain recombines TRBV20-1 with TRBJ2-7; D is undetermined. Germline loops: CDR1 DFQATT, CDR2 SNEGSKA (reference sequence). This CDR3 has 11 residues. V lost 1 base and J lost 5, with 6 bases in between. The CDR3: CSARVFNEQYF. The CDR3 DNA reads TGCAGTGCTAGAGTCTTTAACGAGCAGTACTTC.

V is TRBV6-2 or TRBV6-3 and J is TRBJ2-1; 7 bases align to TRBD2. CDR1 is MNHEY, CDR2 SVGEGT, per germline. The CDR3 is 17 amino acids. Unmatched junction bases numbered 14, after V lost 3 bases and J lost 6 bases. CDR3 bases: TGTGCCAGCAGTTATAACCTTTGGGGGGGAGTGGGCAATGAGCAGTTCTTC. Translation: CASSYNLWGGVGNEQFF.

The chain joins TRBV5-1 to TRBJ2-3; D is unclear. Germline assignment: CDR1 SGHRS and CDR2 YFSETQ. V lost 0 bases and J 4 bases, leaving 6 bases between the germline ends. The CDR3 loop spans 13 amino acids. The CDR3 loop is CASSLGEADTQYF. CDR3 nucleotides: TGCGCCAGCAGCTTGGGTGAAGCAGATACGCAGTATTTT.

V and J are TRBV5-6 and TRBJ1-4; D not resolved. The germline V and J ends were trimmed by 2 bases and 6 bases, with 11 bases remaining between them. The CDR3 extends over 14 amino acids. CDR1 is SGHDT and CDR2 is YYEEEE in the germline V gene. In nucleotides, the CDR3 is TGTGCCAGCAGCTTAATAGGGATGGATGAAAAACTGTTTTTT. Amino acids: CASSLIGMDEKLFF.

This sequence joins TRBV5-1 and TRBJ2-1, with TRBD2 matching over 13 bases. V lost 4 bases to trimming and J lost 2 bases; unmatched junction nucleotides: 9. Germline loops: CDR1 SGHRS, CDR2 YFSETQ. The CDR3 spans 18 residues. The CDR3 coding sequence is TGCGCCAGCAGCATGGGACTAGCGGGGCCTCTTACCTACAATGAGCAGTTCTTC. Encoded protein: CASSMGLAGPLTYNEQFF.

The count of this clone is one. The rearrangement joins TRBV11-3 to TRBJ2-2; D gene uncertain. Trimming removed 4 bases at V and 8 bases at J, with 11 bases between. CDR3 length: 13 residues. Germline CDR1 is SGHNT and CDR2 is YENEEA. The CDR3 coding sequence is TGTGCCAGCAGCTCCCCCCCAAGGGGGGAGCTGTTTTTT. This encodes CASSSPPRGELFF.